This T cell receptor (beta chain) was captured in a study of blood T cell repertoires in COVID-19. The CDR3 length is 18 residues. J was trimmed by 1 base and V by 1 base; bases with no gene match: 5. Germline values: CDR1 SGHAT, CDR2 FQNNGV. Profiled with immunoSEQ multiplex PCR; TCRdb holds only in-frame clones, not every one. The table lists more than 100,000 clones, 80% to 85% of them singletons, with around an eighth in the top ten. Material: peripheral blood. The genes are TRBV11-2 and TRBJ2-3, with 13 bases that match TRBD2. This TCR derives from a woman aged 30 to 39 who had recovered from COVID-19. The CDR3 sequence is CASSLVFGTSGGTDTQYF. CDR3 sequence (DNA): TGTGCCAGCAGCTTAGTTTTTGGGACTAGCGGGGGCACAGATACGCAGTATTTT.